This T cell receptor beta chain appears in the sequencing data of a study of shared clonotypes between healthy human individuals. CD8 cells classed as naive were CD45RO-negative and positively selected for CCR7, excluding terminally differentiated effector memory CD45RA+ cells. Assay used: immunoSEQ multiplex PCR; TCRdb lists only in-frame clones, some missing. The sample yields just over 2,000,000 clones, 85% to 95% seen once. Germline V gene data show CDR1 as SGHDN and CDR2 as FVKESK. CDR3 size: 13 residues. V lost 1 base to trimming and J lost 5 bases, with 9 bases between them. Sequencing was done on a sample of naive CD8+ T cells sorted from blood. The source is a man aged 18-30 years in good health. The chain employs TRBV14 and TRBJ2-7; possibly TRBD2 for D (5 bases). The DNA for the CDR3 is TGTGCCAGCAGCCAAGTAACAGCGGACGAGCAGTACTTC. Translated, it gives CASSQVTADEQYF.